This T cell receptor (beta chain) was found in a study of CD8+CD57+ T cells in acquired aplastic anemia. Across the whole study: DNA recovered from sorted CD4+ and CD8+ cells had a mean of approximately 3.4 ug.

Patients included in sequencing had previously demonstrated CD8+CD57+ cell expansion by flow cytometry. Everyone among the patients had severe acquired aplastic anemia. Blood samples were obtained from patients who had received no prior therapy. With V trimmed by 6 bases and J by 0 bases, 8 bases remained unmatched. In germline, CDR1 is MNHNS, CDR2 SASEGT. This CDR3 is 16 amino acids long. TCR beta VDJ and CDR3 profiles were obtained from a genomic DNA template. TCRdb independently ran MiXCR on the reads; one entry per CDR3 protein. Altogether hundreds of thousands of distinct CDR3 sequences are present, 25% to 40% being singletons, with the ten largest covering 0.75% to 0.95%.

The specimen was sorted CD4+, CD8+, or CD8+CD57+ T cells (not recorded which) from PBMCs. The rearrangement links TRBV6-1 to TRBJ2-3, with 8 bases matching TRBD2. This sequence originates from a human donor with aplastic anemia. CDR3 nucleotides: TGTGCCAGCAGCAGTGGACTAGCCATTAGCACAGATACGCAGTATTTT. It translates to CASSSGLAISTDTQYF.